Listed below are T cell receptor beta chains from one sample, sequenced in a study of identical twins. TCRdb reprocessed the 5' RACE reads via MiXCR and lists one record per CDR3 protein. The sample records around 220,000 distinct CDR3 sequences, roughly an eighth being singletons. The material sequenced was memory (CD45RO+) T cells sorted from blood. The receptors here all came from a woman aged 18-29 years in good health. Each CDR3 is given with its conserved first and last residue. A D gene is named only where the DNA matches it firmly.

v_call: TRBV6-2/TRBV6-3; j_call: TRBJ2-7; d_call: TRBD1; cdr3_aa: CASRIQQGARDEQYF
v_call: TRBV29-1; j_call: TRBJ1-4; d_call: NA; cdr3_aa: CSVETFEKLFF
v_call: TRBV30; j_call: TRBJ1-5; d_call: NA; cdr3_aa: CAWSVQGGGQPQHF
v_call: TRBV9; j_call: TRBJ2-3; d_call: NA; cdr3_aa: CASSVAPSTDTQYF
v_call: TRBV20-1; j_call: TRBJ2-7; d_call: NA; cdr3_aa: CSPTRTYEQYF
v_call: TRBV25-1; j_call: TRBJ2-2; d_call: NA; cdr3_aa: CASTSPTGTGELFF
v_call: TRBV6-2/TRBV6-3; j_call: TRBJ1-4; d_call: NA; cdr3_aa: CASINNEKLFF
v_call: TRBV14; j_call: TRBJ1-1; d_call: NA; cdr3_aa: CASSRTADTEAFF
v_call: TRBV14; j_call: TRBJ1-6; d_call: NA; cdr3_aa: CASRHSRIGNSPLHF
v_call: TRBV20-1; j_call: TRBJ2-2; d_call: TRBD1; cdr3_aa: CSAGRQGSGELFF
v_call: TRBV20-1; j_call: TRBJ1-5; d_call: NA; cdr3_aa: CSARDSSQPQHF
v_call: TRBV19; j_call: TRBJ2-4; d_call: NA; cdr3_aa: CASSTGVNIQYF
v_call: TRBV6-1; j_call: TRBJ1-2; d_call: TRBD1; cdr3_aa: CASRSAGGGYGYTF
v_call: TRBV7-9; j_call: TRBJ2-2; d_call: NA; cdr3_aa: CASSLTNTGELFF
v_call: TRBV29-1; j_call: TRBJ2-7; d_call: NA; cdr3_aa: CSAQEYSYEQYF
v_call: TRBV12-3/TRBV12-4; j_call: TRBJ2-7; d_call: NA; cdr3_aa: CASSSHWATEQYF
v_call: TRBV6-2/TRBV6-3; j_call: TRBJ2-1; d_call: NA; cdr3_aa: CPPRDWRNDREQFF
v_call: TRBV5-6; j_call: TRBJ1-2; d_call: NA; cdr3_aa: CASTGTNLNYGYTF
v_call: TRBV7-3; j_call: TRBJ2-7; d_call: NA; cdr3_aa: CASSQRGGTGQSSYEQYF
v_call: TRBV12-3/TRBV12-4; j_call: TRBJ1-5; d_call: NA; cdr3_aa: CASTSQQGGDQPQHF
v_call: TRBV20-1; j_call: TRBJ2-7; d_call: TRBD2; cdr3_aa: CSARGASGGALYEQYF
v_call: TRBV28; j_call: TRBJ1-1; d_call: NA; cdr3_aa: CASNNLPVANTEAFF
v_call: TRBV7-9; j_call: TRBJ2-1; d_call: NA; cdr3_aa: CASSPEVEQFF
v_call: TRBV12-3/TRBV12-4; j_call: TRBJ2-7; d_call: NA; cdr3_aa: CASSSQDYEQYF
v_call: TRBV30; j_call: TRBJ1-2; d_call: NA; cdr3_aa: CASHEGGYTF
v_call: TRBV5-5; j_call: TRBJ2-3; d_call: TRBD1; cdr3_aa: CASSRDRSGTQYF
v_call: TRBV3-1; j_call: TRBJ2-1; d_call: NA; cdr3_aa: CASSLRDGNEQFF
v_call: TRBV20-1; j_call: TRBJ1-1; d_call: NA; cdr3_aa: CSARTAGTEAFF
v_call: TRBV5-1; j_call: TRBJ1-6; d_call: TRBD1; cdr3_aa: CASSLGAVQGAQSPLHF
v_call: TRBV5-1; j_call: TRBJ1-2; d_call: TRBD1; cdr3_aa: CASSLGGQFPRGYTF
v_call: TRBV29-1; j_call: TRBJ2-7; d_call: NA; cdr3_aa: CSVRATGYEQYF
v_call: TRBV20-1; j_call: TRBJ1-1; d_call: NA; cdr3_aa: CSAHPRGAEYTEAFF